This T cell receptor (beta chain) was identified in a study of PD-1 blockade in classical Hodgkin lymphoma. Study-level background: Administration of nivolumab to patients was at 3 mg/kg intravenously every 2 weeks.

Produced via immunoSEQ multiplex PCR; TCRdb's table is partial and in-frame only. Among 30,000 or so clones listed, 65% to 90% were seen once. For this clone: Its target is unknown.

From germline, CDR1 is SEHNR and CDR2 FQNEAQ (reference sequence). The CDR3 totals 15 residues. V lost 5 bases and J 0 bases, leaving 11 bases between the germline ends. General study findings and limits: When set against healthy donors, newly diagnosed patients were reported to show lower baseline TCR diversity.

Each patient experienced a relapse that followed autologous stem cell transplantation, and brentuximab vedotin exposure varied. Best overall response was complete response, partial response or progressive disease in these relapsed/refractory classical Hodgkin lymphoma patients. The V gene is TRBV7-9, the J gene TRBJ1-3, with unresolved D. The TCR comes from a human donor with classical Hodgkin lymphoma. This specimen was peripheral blood mononuclear cells (PBMCs), taken at baseline. The CDR3 nucleotides read TGTGCCAGCAGCGTGGCGGGGTACTCTGGAAACACCATATATTTT. Amino acids: CASSVAGYSGNTIYF.